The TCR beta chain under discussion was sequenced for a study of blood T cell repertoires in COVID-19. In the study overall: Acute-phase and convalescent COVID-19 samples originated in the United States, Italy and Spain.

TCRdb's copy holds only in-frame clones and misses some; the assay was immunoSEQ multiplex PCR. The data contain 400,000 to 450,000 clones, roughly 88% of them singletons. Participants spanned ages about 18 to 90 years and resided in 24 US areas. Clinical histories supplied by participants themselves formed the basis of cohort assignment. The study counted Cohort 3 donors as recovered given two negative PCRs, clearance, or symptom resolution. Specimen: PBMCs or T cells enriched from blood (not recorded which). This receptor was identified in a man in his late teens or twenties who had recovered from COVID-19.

The CDR3 DNA reads as TGTGCCAGCAGTTTACAGGGAATCTATGGCTACACCTTC. Its protein product is CASSLQGIYGYTF. J is TRBJ1-2 and V is TRBV12-3 or TRBV12-4, with TRBD1 as a possible D gene (5 bases). This CDR3 contains 13 residues. V was pared by 2 bases and J by 4 bases, with 8 bases between.